The clone carrying this T cell receptor (beta chain) was seen only once. Authors' analysis steps: Reference gene primer amplification yielded estimated nucleated cell counts. Profiling relied on immunoSEQ multiplex PCR, and the TCRdb table lists in-frame clones only, not all of them. Clonal size and the V and J genes are those of that table, whereas D and trimming came from the DNA. Among 84,000 or so clones listed, around 75% were seen once. This sample is part of a study of blood T cell repertoires in COVID-19. Overall study: Sites in the United States, Italy and Spain provided acute and convalescent COVID-19 samples. PBMCs, B-cell-depleted T cells, or T cells provided the cDNA or gDNA that made up the material.

Trimming cost V 0 bases and J 3 bases; bases outside gene matches: 2. The CDR3 length is 14 residues. Germline assignment: CDR1 SGDLS and CDR2 YYNGEE. Patients of the Seattle cohort, enrolled during active infection, were followed longitudinally. V usage is TRBV9 and J usage is TRBJ1-2, with 7 bases identical to TRBD1. The sequencing input was peripheral blood. The receptor was isolated from a man in his 70s with COVID-19, enrolled during active disease. CDR3 protein: CASSVGDSDYGYTF. CDR3 DNA: TGTGCCAGCAGCGTAGGGGACAGTGACTATGGCTACACCTTC. The full variable domain, with the rest looked up from reference TRBV9 and TRBJ1-2, is DSGVTQTPKHLITATGQRVTLRCSPRSGDLSVYWYQQSLDQGLQFLIQYYNGEERAKGNILERFSAQQFPDLHSELNLSSLELGDSALYFCASSVGDSDYGYTFGSGTRLTVV.